The clone carrying this T cell receptor beta chain was seen at least ten times. The sample belongs to a study of T cells in Graves' hyperthyroidism and ophthalmopathy. As for the study in general: Peripheral blood draws took place at initial diagnosis, ahead of any treatment.

Source material for PBMCs was about 11 ml fresh peripheral blood. Template material for amplifying TCR beta CDR3 regions consisted of RNA transcripts. Carried out on the TCR CDR3, a first-round RT-PCR used the HTBI primer set. MiXCR, run by TCRdb on the multiplex PCR reads, gives a single entry per CDR3 protein. Found here are some 460,000 distinct CDR3 sequences, more than 15% of them singletons; the top ten hold 12% to 15%. V lost 3 bases and J lost 4; bases outside the gene matches: 5. The CDR3 has 15 amino acids. Germline V gene lookup returns CDR1 MNHEY and CDR2 SMNVEV (reference sequence). Sample: blood. This clonotype was obtained from a woman aged 18-35 years with Graves' hyperthyroidism. V and J are TRBV27 and TRBJ1-1; 10 bases are a match to TRBD1. The CDR3 DNA reads as TGTGCCAGCAGTTTCAGGACAGGGGGGTTCACTGAAGCTTTCTTT. Translating gives CASSFRTGGFTEAFF.